This record concerns one T cell receptor (beta chain) sequence. With 4 bases removed from V and 3 bases from J, the gap between germline ends came to 4 bases. Germline loops: CDR1 MNHNS, CDR2 SASEGT. The CDR3 totals 11 residues. PCR involved 60 Vbeta and 13 Jbeta primers. Profiled with immunoSEQ multiplex PCR; TCRdb holds only in-frame clones, not every one. The data contain about 120,000 clones, less than 85% of them singletons. This sample stems from a study of cytomegalovirus exposure and HLA in healthy donors. The chain employs TRBV6-1 and TRBJ2-7; D remains unclear. The specimen sequenced was PBMCs. This clonotype originated in a female donor in good health and CMV-seronegative. The CDR3 sequence: CASSGLYEQYF. CDR3 DNA: TGTGCCAGCAGTGGACTCTACGAGCAGTACTTC.